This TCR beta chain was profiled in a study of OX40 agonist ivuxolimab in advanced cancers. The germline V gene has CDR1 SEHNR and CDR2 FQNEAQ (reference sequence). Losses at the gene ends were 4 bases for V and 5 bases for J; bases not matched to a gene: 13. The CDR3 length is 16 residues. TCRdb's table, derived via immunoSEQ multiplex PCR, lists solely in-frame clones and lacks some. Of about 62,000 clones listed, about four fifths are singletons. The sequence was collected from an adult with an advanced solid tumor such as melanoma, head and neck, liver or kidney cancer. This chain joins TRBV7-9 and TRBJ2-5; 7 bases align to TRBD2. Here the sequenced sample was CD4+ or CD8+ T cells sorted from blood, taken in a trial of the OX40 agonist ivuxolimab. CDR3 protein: CASSSGGTGSSETQYF. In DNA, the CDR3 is TGTGCCAGCAGCTCCGGGGGGACGGGGAGTTCGGAGACCCAGTACTTC.